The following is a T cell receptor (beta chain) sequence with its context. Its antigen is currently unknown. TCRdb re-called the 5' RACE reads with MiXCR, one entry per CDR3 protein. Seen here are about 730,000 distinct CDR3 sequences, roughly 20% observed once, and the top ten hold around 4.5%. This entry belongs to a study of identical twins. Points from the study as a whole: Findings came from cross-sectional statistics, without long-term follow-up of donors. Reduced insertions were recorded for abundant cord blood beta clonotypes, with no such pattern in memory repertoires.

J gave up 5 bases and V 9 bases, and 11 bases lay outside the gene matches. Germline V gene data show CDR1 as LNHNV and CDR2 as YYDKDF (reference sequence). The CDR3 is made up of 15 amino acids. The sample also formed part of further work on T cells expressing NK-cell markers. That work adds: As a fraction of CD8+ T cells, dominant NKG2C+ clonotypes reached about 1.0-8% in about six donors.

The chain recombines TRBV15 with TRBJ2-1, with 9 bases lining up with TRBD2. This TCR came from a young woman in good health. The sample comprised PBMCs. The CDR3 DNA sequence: TGTGCCACAAAACAGAGCGGGAGGTTAGACAATGAGCAGTTCTTC. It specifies CATKQSGRLDNEQFF.